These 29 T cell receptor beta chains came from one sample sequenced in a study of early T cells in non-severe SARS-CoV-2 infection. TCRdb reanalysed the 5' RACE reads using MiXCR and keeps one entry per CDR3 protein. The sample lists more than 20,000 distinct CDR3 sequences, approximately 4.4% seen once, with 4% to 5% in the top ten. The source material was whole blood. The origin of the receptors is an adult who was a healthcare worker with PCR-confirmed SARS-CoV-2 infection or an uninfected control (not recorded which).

Written as DNA, the CDR3 is TGCGCCAGCAGCTTGGAGGGACTAGCCCTTGGAGATACGCAGTATTTT. This gives the protein CASSLEGLALGDTQYF. The chain is built from TRBV5-1 and TRBJ2-3; 9 bases agree with TRBD2. Trimming cost V 0 bases and J 5 bases; bases outside gene matches: 7. CDR1 SGHRS and CDR2 YFSETQ come from the germline V gene. The CDR3 is made up of 16 amino acids.

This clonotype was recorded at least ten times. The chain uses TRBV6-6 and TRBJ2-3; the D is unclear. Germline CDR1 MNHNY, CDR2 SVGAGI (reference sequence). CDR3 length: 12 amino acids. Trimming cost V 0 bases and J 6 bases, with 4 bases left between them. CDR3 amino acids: CASSYSSDTQYF. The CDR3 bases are TGTGCCAGCAGTTACTCCTCGGATACGCAGTATTTT.

In nucleotides, the CDR3 is TGTGCCAGCAGCTTATCGATGAACACCGGGGAGCTGTTTTTT. It encodes CASSLSMNTGELFF. This chain connects TRBV7-3 to TRBJ2-2; the D is unclear. Trimming removed 2 bases from V and 1 base from J, with 5 bases in between. Germline V gene data show CDR1 as SGHTA and CDR2 as FQGTGA. The CDR3 has 14 amino acids. The full variable domain, in which reference TRBV7-3 and TRBJ2-2 provide the parts outside the CDR3, is GAGVSQTPSNKVTEKGKYVELRCDPISGHTALYWYRQSLGQGPEFLIYFQGTGAADDSGLPNDRFFAVRPEGSVSTLKIQRTERGDSAVYLCASSLSMNTGELFFGEGSRLTVL.

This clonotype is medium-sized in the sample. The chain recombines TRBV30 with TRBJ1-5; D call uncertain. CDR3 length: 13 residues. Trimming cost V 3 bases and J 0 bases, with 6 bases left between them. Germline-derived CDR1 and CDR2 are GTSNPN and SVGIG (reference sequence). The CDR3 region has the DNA TGTGCCTGGAGCGGGTTTAGCAATCAGCCCCAGCATTTT. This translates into CAWSGFSNQPQHF.

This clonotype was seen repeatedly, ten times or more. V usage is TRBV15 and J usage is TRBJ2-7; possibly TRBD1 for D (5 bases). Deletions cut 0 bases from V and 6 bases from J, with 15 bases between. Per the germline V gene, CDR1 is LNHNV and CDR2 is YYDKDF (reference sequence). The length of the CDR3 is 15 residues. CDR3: CATSRDLGQVGEQYF. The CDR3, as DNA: TGTGCCACCAGCAGAGATTTGGGGCAGGTGGGCGAGCAGTACTTC.

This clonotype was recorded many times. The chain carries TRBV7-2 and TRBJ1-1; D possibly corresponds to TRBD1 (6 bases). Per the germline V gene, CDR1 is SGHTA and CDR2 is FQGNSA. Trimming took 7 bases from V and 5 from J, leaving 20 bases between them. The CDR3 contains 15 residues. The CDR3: CASTPRGSRDTEAFF. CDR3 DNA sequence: TGTGCCAGCACCCCTAGGGGGTCCAGGGATACTGAAGCTTTCTTT.

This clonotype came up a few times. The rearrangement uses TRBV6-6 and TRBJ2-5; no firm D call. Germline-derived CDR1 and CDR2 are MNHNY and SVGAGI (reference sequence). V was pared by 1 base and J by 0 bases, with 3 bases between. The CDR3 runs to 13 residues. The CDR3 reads CASSYLHQETQYF. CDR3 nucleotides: TGTGCCAGCAGTTACTTACACCAAGAGACCCAGTACTTC.

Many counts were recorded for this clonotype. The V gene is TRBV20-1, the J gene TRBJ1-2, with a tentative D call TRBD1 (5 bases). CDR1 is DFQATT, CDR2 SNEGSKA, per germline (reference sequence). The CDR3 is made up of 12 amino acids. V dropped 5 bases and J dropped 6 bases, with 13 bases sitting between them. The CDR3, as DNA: TGCAGTGCTGTCGGTGGGGGAAATGGCTACACCTTC. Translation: CSAVGGGNGYTF.

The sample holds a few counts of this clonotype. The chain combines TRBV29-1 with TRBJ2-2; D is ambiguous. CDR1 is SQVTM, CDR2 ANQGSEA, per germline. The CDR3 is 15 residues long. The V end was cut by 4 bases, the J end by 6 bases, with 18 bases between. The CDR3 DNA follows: TGCAGCGTTGGCCCCAGCAGGTCCCGGGCCGGGGAGCTGTTTTTT. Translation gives CSVGPSRSRAGELFF.

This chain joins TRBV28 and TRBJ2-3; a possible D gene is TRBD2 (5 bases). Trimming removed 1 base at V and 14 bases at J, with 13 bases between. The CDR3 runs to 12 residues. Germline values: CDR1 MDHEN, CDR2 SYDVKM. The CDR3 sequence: CASSLSSREPYF. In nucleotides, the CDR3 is TGTGCCAGCAGTTTATCCAGTAGGGAGCCGTATTTT.

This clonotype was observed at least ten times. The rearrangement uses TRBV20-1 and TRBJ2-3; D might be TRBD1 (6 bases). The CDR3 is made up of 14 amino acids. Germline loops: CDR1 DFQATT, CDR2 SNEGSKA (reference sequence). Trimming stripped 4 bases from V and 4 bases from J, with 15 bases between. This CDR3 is CSAKGNRQADTQYF. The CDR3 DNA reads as TGCAGTGCTAAAGGGAACAGACAGGCAGATACGCAGTATTTT.

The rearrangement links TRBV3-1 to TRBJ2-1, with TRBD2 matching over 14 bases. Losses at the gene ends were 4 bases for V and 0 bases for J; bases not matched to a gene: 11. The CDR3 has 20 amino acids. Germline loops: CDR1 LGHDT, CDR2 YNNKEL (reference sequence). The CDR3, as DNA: TGTGCCAGCAGCCCCCCGGGACTAGCGGGGGTCCCCGGCTCCTACAATGAGCAGTTCTTC. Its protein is CASSPPGLAGVPGSYNEQFF.

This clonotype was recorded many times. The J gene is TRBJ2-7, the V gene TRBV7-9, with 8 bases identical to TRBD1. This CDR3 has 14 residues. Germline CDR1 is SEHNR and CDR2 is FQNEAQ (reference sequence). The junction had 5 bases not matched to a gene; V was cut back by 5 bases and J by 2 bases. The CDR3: CASSNRGVPYEQYF. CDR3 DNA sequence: TGTGCCAGCAGCAACAGGGGGGTCCCCTACGAGCAGTACTTC.

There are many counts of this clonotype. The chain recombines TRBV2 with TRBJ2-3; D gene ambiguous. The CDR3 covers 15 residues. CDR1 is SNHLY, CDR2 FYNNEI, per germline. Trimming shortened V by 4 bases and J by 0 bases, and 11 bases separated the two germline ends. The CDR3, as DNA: TGTGCCAGCAGTGTAGTGAACCCTAGCACAGATACGCAGTATTTT. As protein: CASSVVNPSTDTQYF.

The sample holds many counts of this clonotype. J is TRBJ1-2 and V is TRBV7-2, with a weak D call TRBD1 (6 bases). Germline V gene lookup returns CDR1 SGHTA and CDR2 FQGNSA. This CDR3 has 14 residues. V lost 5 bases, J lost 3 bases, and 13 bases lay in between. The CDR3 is CASSPPGVDYGYTF. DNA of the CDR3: TGTGCCAGCAGCCCCCCAGGGGTGGACTATGGCTACACCTTC.

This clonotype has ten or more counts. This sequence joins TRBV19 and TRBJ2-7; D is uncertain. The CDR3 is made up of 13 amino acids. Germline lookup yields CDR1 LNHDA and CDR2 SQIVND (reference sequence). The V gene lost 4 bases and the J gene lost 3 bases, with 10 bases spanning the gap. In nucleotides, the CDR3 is TGTGCCAGTAGTAGAGTTGGCGTCTACGAGCAGTACTTC. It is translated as CASSRVGVYEQYF.

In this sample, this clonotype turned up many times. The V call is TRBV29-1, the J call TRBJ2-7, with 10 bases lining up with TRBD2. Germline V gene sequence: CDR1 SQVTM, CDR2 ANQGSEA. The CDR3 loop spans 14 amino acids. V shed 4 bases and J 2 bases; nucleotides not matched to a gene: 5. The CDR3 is CSVALTSGPYEQYF. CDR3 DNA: TGCAGCGTTGCTTTGACTAGCGGGCCCTACGAGCAGTACTTC.

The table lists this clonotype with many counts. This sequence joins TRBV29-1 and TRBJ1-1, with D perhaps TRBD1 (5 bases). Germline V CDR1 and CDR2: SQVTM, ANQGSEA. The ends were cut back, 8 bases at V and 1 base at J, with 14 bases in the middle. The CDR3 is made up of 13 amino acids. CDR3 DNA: TGCAGCTCGAACCGGGACCAGAACACTGAAGCTTTCTTT. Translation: CSSNRDQNTEAFF.

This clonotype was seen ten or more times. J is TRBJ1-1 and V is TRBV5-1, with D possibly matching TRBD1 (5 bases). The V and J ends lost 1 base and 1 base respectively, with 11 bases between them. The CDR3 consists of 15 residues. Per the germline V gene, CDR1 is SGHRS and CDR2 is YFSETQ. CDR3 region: CASSLIRGTNTEAFF. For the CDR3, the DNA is TGCGCCAGCAGCTTGATTCGGGGCACGAACACTGAAGCTTTCTTT.

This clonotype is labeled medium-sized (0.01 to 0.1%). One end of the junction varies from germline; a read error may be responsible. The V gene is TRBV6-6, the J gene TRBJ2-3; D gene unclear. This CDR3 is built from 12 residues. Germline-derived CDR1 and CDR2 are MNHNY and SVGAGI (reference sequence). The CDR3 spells CASSYNDIDMPF. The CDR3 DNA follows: TGTGCCAGCAGTTACAACGATATTGACATGCCCTTT.

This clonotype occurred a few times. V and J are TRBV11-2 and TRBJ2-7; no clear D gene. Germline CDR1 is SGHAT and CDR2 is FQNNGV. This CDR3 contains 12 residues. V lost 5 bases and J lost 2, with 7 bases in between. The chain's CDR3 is CASSIPAYEQYF. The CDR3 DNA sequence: TGTGCCAGCAGCATCCCCGCCTACGAGCAGTACTTC.

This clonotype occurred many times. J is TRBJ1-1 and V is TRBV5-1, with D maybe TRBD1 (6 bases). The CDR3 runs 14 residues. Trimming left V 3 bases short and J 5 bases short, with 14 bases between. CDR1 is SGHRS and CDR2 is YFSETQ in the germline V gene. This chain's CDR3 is CASSSGEMGTEAFF. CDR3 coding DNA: TGCGCCAGCAGCTCAGGGGAGATGGGTACTGAAGCTTTCTTT.

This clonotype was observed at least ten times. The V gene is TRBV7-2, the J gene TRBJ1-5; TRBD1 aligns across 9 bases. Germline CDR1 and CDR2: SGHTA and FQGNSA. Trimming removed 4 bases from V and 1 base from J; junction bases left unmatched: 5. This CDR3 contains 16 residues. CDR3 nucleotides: TGTGCCAGCAGCTCGGACAGGGGACGGAGCAATCAGCCCCAGCATTTT. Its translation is CASSSDRGRSNQPQHF. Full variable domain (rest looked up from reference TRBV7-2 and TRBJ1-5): GAGVSQSPSNKVTEKGKDVELRCDPISGHTALYWYRQSLGQGLEFLIYFQGNSAPDKSGLPSDRFSAERTGGSVSTLTIQRTQQEDSAVYLCASSSDRGRSNQPQHFGDGTRLSIL.

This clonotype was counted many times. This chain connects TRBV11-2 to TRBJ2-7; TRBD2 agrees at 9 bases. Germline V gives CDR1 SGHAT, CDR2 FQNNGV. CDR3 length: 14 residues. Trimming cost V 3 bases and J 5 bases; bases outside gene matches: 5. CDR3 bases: TGTGCCAGCAGCTTCGGGACTAGCCGGAACGAGCAGTACTTC. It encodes CASSFGTSRNEQYF.

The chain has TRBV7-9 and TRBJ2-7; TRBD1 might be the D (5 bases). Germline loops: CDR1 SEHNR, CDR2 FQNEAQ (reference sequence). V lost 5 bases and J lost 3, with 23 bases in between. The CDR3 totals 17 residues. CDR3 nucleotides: TGTGCCAGCAGCCCAGGGCTTTCGGAGACAGCTCGCTACGAGCAGTACTTC. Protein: CASSPGLSETARYEQYF.

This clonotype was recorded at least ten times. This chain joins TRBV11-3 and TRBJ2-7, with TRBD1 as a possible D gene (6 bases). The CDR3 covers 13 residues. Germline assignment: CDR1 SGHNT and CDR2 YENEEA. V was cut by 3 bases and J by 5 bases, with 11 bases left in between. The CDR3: CASSFSRGHEQYF. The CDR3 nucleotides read TGTGCCAGCAGCTTCTCCAGGGGCCACGAGCAGTACTTC.

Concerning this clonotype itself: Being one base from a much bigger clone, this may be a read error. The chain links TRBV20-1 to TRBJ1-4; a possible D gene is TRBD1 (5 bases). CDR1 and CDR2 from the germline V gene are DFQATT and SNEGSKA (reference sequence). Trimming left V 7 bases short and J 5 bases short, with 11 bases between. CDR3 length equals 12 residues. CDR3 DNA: TGCAGTGTCACGACAGAGAATGAAAAACTGTTTTTT. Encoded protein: CSVTTENEKLFF.

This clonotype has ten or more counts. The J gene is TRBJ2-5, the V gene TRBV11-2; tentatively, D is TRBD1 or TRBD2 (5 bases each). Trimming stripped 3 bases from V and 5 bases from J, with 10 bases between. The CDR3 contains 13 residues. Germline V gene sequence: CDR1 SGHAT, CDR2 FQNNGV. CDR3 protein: CASSFSGTETQYF. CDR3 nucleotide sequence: TGTGCCAGCAGCTTCTCAGGGACCGAGACCCAGTACTTC.

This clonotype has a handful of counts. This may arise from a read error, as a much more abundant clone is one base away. The CDR3 here is CATSSGANVLTF. DNA for the CDR3: TGTGCCACCAGCTCTGGGGCCAACGTCCTGACTTTC. The J gene is TRBJ2-6, the V gene TRBV28; D ambiguous. CDR1 and CDR2 from the germline V gene are MDHEN and SYDVKM. CDR3 length: 12 residues. With 10 bases removed from V and 0 bases from J, the gap between germline ends came to 4 bases.